This entry describes one T cell receptor beta chain. Which antigen it targets is not known. The junction departs from the called germline gene at one end, perhaps through a read error. The protocol used for the library was multiplex PCR. TCRdb lists the instrument as Illumina HiSeq 2500. TCRbeta libraries were constructed through three rounds of nested PCR with primers (Table S4) according to protocols modified from ARM-PCR. Before sequencing, PCR products of 200-500 bp were excised from the gel and purified with the QIAquick gel extraction kit. The source study handled its data this way. Reads were cleaned using Trimmomatic, were merged into complete CDR3 sequences using FLASH, and were assigned to V(D)J germline segments using MiTCR. Clonal diversity was calculated as the inverse Simpson's index using VDJtools. A read counted as productive if the sequence was in-frame and lacked a premature stop codon. In-frame beta chains were kept once TCRdb had trimmed the public reads at Q25 with fastp and called clones with MiXCR. Rows are unified per CDR3 protein, each entry keeping the most common DNA and genes. The V and J calls, along with clone size, are taken from TCRdb and not from the paper's own processing. In all, the sample holds about 110,000 distinct CDR3 sequences, and around 82% of those were seen once. The biggest ten clones account for 22% of the sample.

CDR1 SGHAT and CDR2 FQNNGV were looked up in the germline V gene. CDR3 length: 15 amino acids, cysteine to phenylalanine. Just the 45-base CDR3 DNA is kept, in frame starting at base 1. This sample stems from a study of tumor and adjacent non-tumor tissue in lung cancer (dated by TCRdb to the late 2010s). The study in broad terms: By cancer type, the cohort comprised about 13 adenocarcinoma patients, a couple of squamous cell carcinoma patients and 1 small cell lung cancer patient. The roughly 15 enrolled patients, of whom some ten were men and 5 were women, were aged about 30 to 85 years and were diagnosed with TNM stage I to III disease. In total, sequencing yielded 130,000,000 or so productive TCRbeta reads, which works out to an average of around 4.2 million reads per sample. Bulk TCRbeta repertoires were compared between lung tumor tissue and matched distant non-tumor lung tissue obtained from around 14 lung cancer patients. TCRbeta CDR3 sequencing was performed on 25 to 35 paired specimens, with one tumor sample and one normal lung sample collected per patient.

Bulk unsorted tissue served as the source for RNA extraction, and RNA quality was assessed using a NanoDrop ND-1000 and an Agilent 2100. The donors were newly diagnosed lung cancer patients admitted for thoracic surgery in China from August to November 2014 who had not received prior chemotherapy. Anyone who had undergone radiotherapy or chemotherapy before, or who had another cancer at the same time, was left out of the study. Pieces of surgical tissue measuring about 1-2 cm3 were kept in RNAlater solution and held at -80 degrees C until needed. The full study reports these points: TCR diversity was significantly higher in younger patients, and higher tumor TCR diversity was associated with shorter overall and disease-free survival. In normal lung, the top 100 clones accounted for a significantly larger cumulative share of the repertoire than in tumor tissue. Significantly higher TCR diversity (inverse Simpson) was observed in tumor tissue than in normal lung tissue (about 410 vs 180, P = 0.0075, Mann-Whitney U test). The methods do not name the sequencing platform or mention unique molecular identifiers. Peripheral blood was not sequenced, so blood TCRbeta repertoires were not examined in the lung cancer patients of the study. With only about 16 patients in the cohort, the authors noted that larger samples and more detailed clinical data are needed.

The sequencing input was lung tumor tissue. The TCR was taken from a man in his 70s with non-small cell lung cancer. Here the chain combines TRBV11-2 and TRBJ2-2, with 9 bases in between that match TRBD2. The encoded CDR3 is CASNPLAGRTGELIF. The DNA reads TGTGCCAGCAACCCCCTAGCGGGGAGGACCGGGGAGCTGATTTTT.